These T cell receptor beta chains were read from a single sample in a study of blood T cell repertoires in COVID-19. Clones were read by immunoSEQ multiplex PCR, and TCRdb kept only the in-frame ones, dropping some. The table lists 50,000 to 75,000 clones, 91% of them singletons. The sequenced sample consisted of peripheral blood. These TCRs come from a human donor in a cohort sampled during active COVID-19. CDR3s include the opening cysteine and the closing phenylalanine or tryptophan. The D gene is left open where the match is weak. Clone size is shown for a subset of rows, as once, few, many or a class of expanded clone.

v_call: TRBV9; j_call: TRBJ2-7; cdr3_length: 14; d_call: TRBD1; clone_size: -; cdr3_nt: TGTGCCAGCAGCGAACAGGGGCTCCCCTACGAGCAGTACTTC; cdr3_aa: CASSEQGLPYEQYF
v_call: TRBV5-8; j_call: TRBJ1-2; cdr3_length: 14; d_call: TRBD1; clone_size: -; cdr3_nt: TGTGCCAGCAGTACGGACAGGGGGACCTATGGCTACACCTTC; cdr3_aa: CASSTDRGTYGYTF
v_call: TRBV10-1; j_call: TRBJ1-4; cdr3_length: 15; d_call: -; clone_size: -; cdr3_nt: TGCGCCAGCAGTGAGTCGATTCGACACGGCGAAAAACTGTTTTTT; cdr3_aa: CASSESIRHGEKLFF
v_call: TRBV4-3; j_call: TRBJ1-2; cdr3_length: 15; d_call: -; clone_size: -; cdr3_nt: TGCGCCAGCAGCCAAGAGCCCCGAGAGAACTATGGCTACACCTTC; cdr3_aa: CASSQEPRENYGYTF
v_call: TRBV24-1; j_call: TRBJ2-3; cdr3_length: 16; d_call: TRBD2; clone_size: -; cdr3_nt: TGTGCCACCAGTGATTTGGCGGCGGGAGAGGTAGATACGCAGTATTTT; cdr3_aa: CATSDLAAGEVDTQYF
v_call: TRBV5-1; j_call: TRBJ1-3; cdr3_length: 16; d_call: -; clone_size: -; cdr3_nt: TGCGCCAGCAGCTTGGGGTCCGGCCAGGGAGGAAACACCATATATTTT; cdr3_aa: CASSLGSGQGGNTIYF
v_call: TRBV7-2; j_call: TRBJ1-5; cdr3_length: 14; d_call: -; clone_size: -; cdr3_nt: TGTGCCAGCAGCCCACCCCCGGCAGGACAGCCCCAGCATTTT; cdr3_aa: CASSPPPAGQPQHF
v_call: TRBV7-2; j_call: TRBJ2-7; cdr3_length: 17; d_call: TRBD2; clone_size: few; cdr3_nt: TGTGCCAGCAGACGGCTAGCGGGGGGGCCTGCCCACTACGAGCAGTACTTC; cdr3_aa: CASRRLAGGPAHYEQYF
v_call: TRBV7-8; j_call: TRBJ2-5; cdr3_length: 16; d_call: TRBD2; clone_size: -; cdr3_nt: TGTGCCAGCACCGGACTAGCGGTTCGTAACGTGGAGACCCAGTACTTC; cdr3_aa: CASTGLAVRNVETQYF
v_call: TRBV21-1; j_call: TRBJ2-5; cdr3_length: 16; d_call: -; clone_size: -; cdr3_nt: TGTGCCAGCAGCAAAGGACAGCTAGGAGTGGAAGAGACCCAGTACTTC; cdr3_aa: CASSKGQLGVEETQYF
v_call: TRBV18; j_call: TRBJ2-5; cdr3_length: 14; d_call: TRBD2; clone_size: -; cdr3_nt: TGTGCCAGCTCACGAGCTAGCGGACAAGAGACCCAGTACTTC; cdr3_aa: CASSRASGQETQYF
v_call: TRBV14; j_call: TRBJ2-3; cdr3_length: 15; d_call: TRBD1; clone_size: -; cdr3_nt: TGTGCCAGCAGCCATGACAGGGGGCCGACAGATACGCAGTATTTT; cdr3_aa: CASSHDRGPTDTQYF
v_call: TRBV29-1; j_call: TRBJ2-7; cdr3_length: 10; d_call: -; clone_size: -; cdr3_nt: TGCAGCGTTGATCTAGGCGAGCAGTACTTC; cdr3_aa: CSVDLGEQYF
v_call: TRBV30; j_call: TRBJ1-3; cdr3_length: 16; d_call: TRBD1; clone_size: -; cdr3_nt: TGTGCCTGGAGTGTACCGACAGGGAAACTCGGAAACACCATATATTTT; cdr3_aa: CAWSVPTGKLGNTIYF
v_call: TRBV21-1; j_call: TRBJ2-1; cdr3_length: 13; d_call: -; clone_size: -; cdr3_nt: TGTGCCAGCAGCTGGAGGGACTATCGACCGCAGTTCTTC; cdr3_aa: CASSWRDYRPQFF
v_call: TRBV7-2; j_call: TRBJ1-4; cdr3_length: 15; d_call: -; clone_size: once; cdr3_nt: TGTGCCAGCAGCTTCGGTGGGACATCTAATGAAAAACTGTTTTTT; cdr3_aa: CASSFGGTSNEKLFF
v_call: TRBV7-6; j_call: TRBJ2-7; cdr3_length: 12; d_call: TRBD1; clone_size: once; cdr3_nt: TGTGCCAGCAGCAACAGGGGCTACGAGCAGTACTTC; cdr3_aa: CASSNRGYEQYF
v_call: TRBV5-8; j_call: TRBJ2-4; cdr3_length: 16; d_call: TRBD1; clone_size: -; cdr3_nt: TGTGCCAGCAGCGTAGGCAGGGGGCGCGGGGAAAACATTCAGTACTTC; cdr3_aa: CASSVGRGRGENIQYF
v_call: TRBV6-5; j_call: TRBJ1-1; cdr3_length: 15; d_call: TRBD1; clone_size: -; cdr3_nt: TGTGCCAGCAGTCCACCGGGACAGGGGCCGGGGAGAGCTTTCTTT; cdr3_aa: CASSPPGQGPGRAFF
v_call: TRBV25-1; j_call: TRBJ2-5; cdr3_length: 13; d_call: -; clone_size: -; cdr3_nt: TGTGCCAGCTCTGGAGGCAGCCCCGGGACCCAGTACTTC; cdr3_aa: CASSGGSPGTQYF
v_call: TRBV5-1; j_call: TRBJ2-1; cdr3_length: 13; d_call: -; clone_size: -; cdr3_nt: TGCGCCAGCACCGGGAGTTGGATGAATGAGCAGTTCTTC; cdr3_aa: CASTGSWMNEQFF
v_call: TRBV28; j_call: TRBJ2-7; cdr3_length: 15; d_call: TRBD1; clone_size: -; cdr3_nt: TGTGCCAGCAGTTTATTCGTGACAGGGGACTACGAGCAGTACTTC; cdr3_aa: CASSLFVTGDYEQYF
v_call: TRBV2; j_call: TRBJ2-5; cdr3_length: 14; d_call: -; clone_size: -; cdr3_nt: TGTGCCAGCAGTGATGGGGAGGTACAAGAGACCCAGTACTTC; cdr3_aa: CASSDGEVQETQYF
v_call: TRBV5-6; j_call: TRBJ1-2; cdr3_length: 14; d_call: -; clone_size: -; cdr3_nt: TGTGCCAGCAGCTTGGGGCAGGGGAACTATGGCTACACCTTC; cdr3_aa: CASSLGQGNYGYTF
v_call: TRBV6-2/TRBV6-3; j_call: TRBJ1-5; cdr3_length: 15; d_call: TRBD1; clone_size: -; cdr3_nt: TGTGCCAGCAGCAGGACAGGGGGCGGCAATCAGCCCCAGCATTTT; cdr3_aa: CASSRTGGGNQPQHF
v_call: TRBV27; j_call: TRBJ2-7; cdr3_length: 13; d_call: -; clone_size: -; cdr3_nt: TGTGCCAGCAGTCCTCAGGGGTCCCACGAGCAGTACTTC; cdr3_aa: CASSPQGSHEQYF
v_call: TRBV4-1; j_call: TRBJ1-1; cdr3_length: 15; d_call: -; clone_size: -; cdr3_nt: TGCGCCAGCAGCCAAGTGATACCACTTAACACTGAAGCTTTCTTT; cdr3_aa: CASSQVIPLNTEAFF
v_call: TRBV6-5; j_call: TRBJ2-7; cdr3_length: 15; d_call: -; clone_size: -; cdr3_nt: TGTGCCAGCAGTTCCGCATCCACCAGGGTCCACGAGCAGTACTTC; cdr3_aa: CASSSASTRVHEQYF
v_call: TRBV6-1; j_call: TRBJ1-5; cdr3_length: 17; d_call: -; clone_size: -; cdr3_nt: TGTGCCAGCAGTGTAGAGGACAGTCTCTATAGCAATCAGCCCCAGCATTTT; cdr3_aa: CASSVEDSLYSNQPQHF
v_call: TRBV18; j_call: TRBJ2-1; cdr3_length: 14; d_call: -; clone_size: -; cdr3_nt: TGTGCCAGCTCCCAAGATTTACAGGGCAATGAGCAGTTCTTC; cdr3_aa: CASSQDLQGNEQFF
v_call: TRBV19; j_call: TRBJ1-1; cdr3_length: 14; d_call: -; clone_size: once; cdr3_nt: TGTGCCAGTAAACCCCTTATACAGAACACTGAAGCTTTCTTT; cdr3_aa: CASKPLIQNTEAFF
v_call: TRBV28; j_call: TRBJ2-7; cdr3_length: 18; d_call: TRBD2; clone_size: -; cdr3_nt: TGTGCCAGCAGTTTAGTTGGAAGCGCGGGAGGCCTTTCCTACGAGCAGTACTTC; cdr3_aa: CASSLVGSAGGLSYEQYF
v_call: TRBV19; j_call: TRBJ1-1; cdr3_length: 14; d_call: -; clone_size: -; cdr3_nt: TGTGCCAGTACCCAGGGACTGTTGAACACTGAAGCTTTCTTT; cdr3_aa: CASTQGLLNTEAFF
v_call: TRBV19; j_call: TRBJ1-5; cdr3_length: 15; d_call: -; clone_size: once; cdr3_nt: TGTGCCAGTAGTAGGCGACTGGATAGCAATCAGCCCCAGCATTTT; cdr3_aa: CASSRRLDSNQPQHF
v_call: TRBV10-3; j_call: TRBJ2-2; cdr3_length: 14; d_call: -; clone_size: -; cdr3_nt: TGTGCCATCAGTGAAGGGGGATACACCGGGGAGCTGTTTTTT; cdr3_aa: CAISEGGYTGELFF
v_call: TRBV2; j_call: TRBJ2-3; cdr3_length: 18; d_call: TRBD2; clone_size: -; cdr3_nt: TGTGCCAGCACTTCGACGGGGGGGGGACACCTATTCACAGATACGCAGTATTTT; cdr3_aa: CASTSTGGGHLFTDTQYF
v_call: TRBV15; j_call: TRBJ2-3; cdr3_length: 16; d_call: -; clone_size: -; cdr3_nt: TGTGCCACCAGCAGAGGAAGCGGTTATGGCACAGATACGCAGTATTTT; cdr3_aa: CATSRGSGYGTDTQYF
v_call: TRBV5-5; j_call: TRBJ2-6; cdr3_length: 20; d_call: -; clone_size: -; cdr3_nt: TGTGCCAGCAGCTTGGTGAGTAGGGACTGGGGATACTCTGGGGCCAACGTCCTGACTTTC; cdr3_aa: CASSLVSRDWGYSGANVLTF
v_call: TRBV3-1/TRBV3-2; j_call: TRBJ1-2; cdr3_length: 16; d_call: -; clone_size: -; cdr3_nt: TGTGCCAGCAGCCAAGATTTAGGAACAGGGAACTATGGCTACACCTTC; cdr3_aa: CASSQDLGTGNYGYTF
v_call: TRBV5-1; j_call: TRBJ1-1; cdr3_length: 13; d_call: TRBD1; clone_size: -; cdr3_nt: TGCGCCAGCAGCTCGGACAGGGCCACTGAAGCTTTCTTT; cdr3_aa: CASSSDRATEAFF
v_call: TRBV5-1; j_call: TRBJ2-5; cdr3_length: 12; d_call: -; clone_size: -; cdr3_nt: TGCGCCAGCGGCCGGGGGCAAGAGACCCAGTACTTC; cdr3_aa: CASGRGQETQYF
v_call: TRBV6-2/TRBV6-3; j_call: TRBJ2-7; cdr3_length: 14; d_call: -; clone_size: -; cdr3_nt: TGTGCCAGCAGTGGGCAGGGCGCCATCTACGAGCAGTACTTC; cdr3_aa: CASSGQGAIYEQYF
v_call: TRBV5-1; j_call: TRBJ1-2; cdr3_length: 15; d_call: -; clone_size: -; cdr3_nt: TGCGCCAGCAGCCCCGGGAGTGCGCTGTACTATGGCTACACCTTC; cdr3_aa: CASSPGSALYYGYTF
v_call: TRBV4-3; j_call: TRBJ1-2; cdr3_length: 14; d_call: -; clone_size: -; cdr3_nt: TGCGCCAGCAGCCAGGGGAGAGTAAACTATGGCTACACCTTC; cdr3_aa: CASSQGRVNYGYTF
v_call: TRBV19; j_call: TRBJ1-5; cdr3_length: 15; d_call: -; clone_size: -; cdr3_nt: TGTGCCAGTAGTATAGTGAGTGCCCTCCGGCAGCCCCAGCATTTT; cdr3_aa: CASSIVSALRQPQHF
v_call: TRBV9; j_call: TRBJ2-5; cdr3_length: 15; d_call: -; clone_size: -; cdr3_nt: TGTGCCAGCAGCCCTCAGTCCCCCCCAGGGGAGACCCAGTACTTC; cdr3_aa: CASSPQSPPGETQYF
v_call: TRBV6-5; j_call: TRBJ1-2; cdr3_length: 15; d_call: -; clone_size: -; cdr3_nt: TGTGCCAGCAGTTACTCGCCCAGGTCAGACTATGGCTACACCTTC; cdr3_aa: CASSYSPRSDYGYTF
v_call: TRBV13; j_call: TRBJ2-1; cdr3_length: 18; d_call: TRBD2; clone_size: -; cdr3_nt: TGTGCCAGCAGCCATCGTAAGAGCGGGAGGTTCTCCTACAATGAGCAGTTCTTC; cdr3_aa: CASSHRKSGRFSYNEQFF
v_call: TRBV3-1/TRBV3-2; j_call: TRBJ1-4; cdr3_length: 15; d_call: -; clone_size: -; cdr3_nt: TGTGCCAGCAGCCACATCAAGCGCATAAATGAAAAACTGTTTTTT; cdr3_aa: CASSHIKRINEKLFF
v_call: TRBV30; j_call: TRBJ2-3; cdr3_length: 13; d_call: TRBD1; clone_size: once; cdr3_nt: TGTGCTTCCGGACAGGGGATGTCAGATACGCAGTATTTT; cdr3_aa: CASGQGMSDTQYF